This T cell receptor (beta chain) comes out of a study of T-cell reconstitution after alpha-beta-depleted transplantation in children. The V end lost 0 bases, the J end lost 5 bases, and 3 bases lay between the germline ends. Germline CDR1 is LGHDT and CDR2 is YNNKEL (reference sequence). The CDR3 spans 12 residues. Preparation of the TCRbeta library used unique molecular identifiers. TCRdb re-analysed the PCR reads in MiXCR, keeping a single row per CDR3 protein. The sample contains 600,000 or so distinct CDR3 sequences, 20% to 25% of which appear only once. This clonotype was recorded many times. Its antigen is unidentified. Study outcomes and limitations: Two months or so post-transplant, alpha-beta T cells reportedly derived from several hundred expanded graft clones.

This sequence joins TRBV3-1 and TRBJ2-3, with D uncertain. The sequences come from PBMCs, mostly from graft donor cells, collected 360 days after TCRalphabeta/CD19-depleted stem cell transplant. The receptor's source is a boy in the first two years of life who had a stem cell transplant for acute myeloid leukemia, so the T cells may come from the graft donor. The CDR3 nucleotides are TGTGCCAGCAGCCAAGACAGAGATACGCAGTATTTT. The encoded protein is CASSQDRDTQYF.